This T cell receptor beta chain derives from a study of graft-versus-host responses after intestinal transplantation. In the study overall: Grafts that recipients had were multivisceral, liver-intestinal, or isolated intestinal transplants. Recipients uniformly received anti-thymocyte globulin induction, followed by tacrolimus and steroids for three to four years. Study findings and constraints: Investigators detected GvH clones in recipient marrow, with some emerging earlier in ileum or blood. Within the allografts of patients who had graft-donor T cell macrochimerism, graft-versus-host to host-versus-graft clonal ratios were high.

As concerns this clone: Its antigen remains unknown.

The CDR3 totals 14 residues. Germline loops: CDR1 KGHSH, CDR2 LQKENI. After removal of 3 bases from V and 4 bases from J, the junction contained 5 bases not matched to a gene. TCRdb's table, derived via immunoSEQ multiplex PCR, lists solely in-frame clones and lacks some. The table lists just over 95,000 clones, approximately 90% of them singletons. This receptor was obtained from a human donor who received an intestinal transplant. The material sequenced was unstimulated CD4+ T cells sorted from spleen or lymph node cells, taken before intestinal transplant. V gene TRBV18 combines with J gene TRBJ1-2, with 7 positions matching TRBD1. The CDR3 DNA reads as TGTGCCAGCTCACCGGGACAGAATAGCTATGGCTACACCTTC. It encodes CASSPGQNSYGYTF.